The 21 T cell receptor beta chains below all came from one sample that was sequenced in a study of cytomegalovirus exposure and HLA in healthy donors. The PCR made use of 60 Vbeta and 13 Jbeta primers. Assay used: immunoSEQ multiplex PCR; TCRdb lists only in-frame clones, some missing. The profile covers about 200,000 clones, with around four fifths appearing a single time and more than 0.6% taken by the ten largest. Material: PBMCs. Every receptor here comes from a boy aged 2 to 10 in good health and CMV-seronegative.

J is TRBJ2-7 and V is TRBV21-1; the table's D call, TRBD1, has no DNA check behind it. TRBV21-1 is a documented pseudogene. CDR3 length equals 15 residues. This CDR3 reads CASSKAQGKGCEQYF. In DNA, the CDR3 is TGTGCCAGCAGCAAAGCGCAGGGGAAAGGCTGCGAGCAGTACTTC.

The J gene is TRBJ1-4, the V gene TRBV5-1, with 8 bases matching TRBD1. Losses at the gene ends were 0 bases for V and 7 bases for J; bases not matched to a gene: 8. The V gene's germline CDR1 is SGHRS and CDR2 YFSETQ. The CDR3 has 16 residues. The CDR3 DNA is TGCGCCAGCAGCTTGGCCTTCACAGGGGGTGGTGAAAAACTGTTTTTT. Protein: CASSLAFTGGGEKLFF.

CDR3 region: CAWALGGEAFF. CDR3 bases: TGTGCCTGGGCCCTCGGAGGAGAAGCTTTCTTT. The rearrangement uses TRBV30 and TRBJ1-1; D is uncertain. The CDR3 consists of 11 residues. Germline CDR1 reads GTSNPN; CDR2 reads SVGIG (reference sequence). The V end was cut by 5 bases, the J end by 8 bases, with 12 bases between.

The chain employs TRBV30 and TRBJ1-1; 7 nucleotides line up with TRBD1. The trim removed 4 bases at V and 1 base at J, leaving 6 bases unmatched. Germline V CDR1 and CDR2: GTSNPN, SVGIG (reference sequence). The CDR3 totals 14 residues. The CDR3 protein is CAWNLDRANTEAFF. The CDR3 nucleotides read TGTGCCTGGAACCTCGACAGGGCGAACACTGAAGCTTTCTTT.

The chain uses TRBV4-1 and TRBJ2-3; D is possibly TRBD1 (6 bases). Germline CDR1 reads MGHRA; CDR2 reads YSYEKL. This CDR3 is built from 14 residues. The V end lost 2 bases, the J end lost 3 bases, and 9 bases lay between the germline ends. CDR3 in amino acids: CASSQHRATDTQYF. The CDR3 DNA reads TGCGCCAGCAGCCAACACAGGGCAACAGATACGCAGTATTTT.

This chain joins TRBV11-1 and TRBJ1-1, with a tentative D call TRBD1 (5 bases). V was cut by 5 bases and J by 7 bases, with 17 bases left in between. The CDR3 runs 14 residues. Germline V CDR1 and CDR2: SGHAT, FQDESV (reference sequence). CDR3 sequence (DNA): TGTGCCAGCAGCGCACCGGGACTGACTCGTGAAGCTTTCTTT. Protein sequence: CASSAPGLTREAFF.

The chain uses TRBV7-9 and TRBJ2-3; TRBD2 aligns across 12 bases. This CDR3 is built from 16 residues. J lost 2 bases, V lost 5 bases, and 5 bases had no gene match. Germline V gene lookup returns CDR1 SEHNR and CDR2 FQNEAQ (reference sequence). The CDR3 DNA reads TGTGCCAGCAGCCCCCGACTAGCGGGGGACACAGATACGCAGTATTTT. This encodes CASSPRLAGDTDTQYF.

V and J are TRBV4-1 and TRBJ1-2, with unresolved D. The CDR3 extends over 15 amino acids. CDR1 is MGHRA, CDR2 YSYEKL, per germline. V was cut by 1 base and J by 4 bases, with 13 bases left in between. The CDR3 bases are TGCGCCAGCAGCCAAGTCCGCCAGAGCGGCTATGGCTACACCTTC. Its translation: CASSQVRQSGYGYTF.

The genes are TRBV29-1 and TRBJ2-3; 10 bases match TRBD1. The trim removed 6 bases at V and 2 bases at J, leaving 2 bases unmatched. The CDR3 has 13 amino acids. Germline lookup yields CDR1 SQVTM and CDR2 ANQGSEA. CDR3 in DNA: TGCAGCGTAGGGACAGGGGACACAGATACGCAGTATTTT. Amino acid sequence: CSVGTGDTDTQYF.

The chain uses TRBV11-2 and TRBJ2-7, with 9 bases that match TRBD1. This CDR3 is built from 14 residues. Germline CDR1 SGHAT, CDR2 FQNNGV. The ends lost 4 bases at V and 4 bases at J; junction bases unmatched: 5. CDR3 amino acids: CASSWGQGLYEQYF. CDR3 in DNA: TGTGCCAGCAGCTGGGGACAGGGACTTTACGAGCAGTACTTC.

The rearrangement uses TRBV6-5 and TRBJ2-1; 8 bases line up with TRBD1. This CDR3 comprises 11 residues. Trimming cost V 10 bases and J 9 bases; bases outside gene matches: 5. CDR1 MNHEY and CDR2 SVGAGI come from the germline V gene. This CDR3 is CATRGQAEQFF. The CDR3 region has the DNA TGTGCCACCAGGGGACAGGCTGAGCAGTTCTTC.

V gene TRBV4-1 combines with J gene TRBJ2-7, with TRBD2 identical over 11 bases. V dropped 1 base and J dropped 3; count of bases not matched to a gene: 5. CDR3 length equals 16 residues. The germline CDR1 and CDR2 sequences are MGHRA and YSYEKL. This CDR3 is CASSQGASGRFYEQYF. CDR3 in DNA: TGCGCCAGCAGCCAAGGCGCTAGCGGGAGGTTCTACGAGCAGTACTTC.

The chain carries TRBV9 and TRBJ2-6; possibly TRBD1 for D (6 bases). CDR3 length: 15 residues. V gave up 0 bases and J gave up 4 bases, with 8 bases separating them. CDR1 and CDR2 from the germline V gene are SGDLS and YYNGEE. The CDR3 loop is CASSVGGTGANVLTF. CDR3 DNA sequence: TGTGCCAGCAGCGTAGGGGGGACAGGGGCCAACGTCCTGACTTTC.

This clone came up a few times. The rearrangement uses TRBV9 and TRBJ2-7; 8 positions match TRBD2. V dropped 2 bases and J dropped 2; count of bases not matched to a gene: 0. CDR3 size: 13 residues. Germline CDR1 reads SGDLS; CDR2 reads YYNGEE. This CDR3 reads CASSVGLAYEQYF. In DNA form, the CDR3 reads TGTGCCAGCAGCGTGGGACTAGCCTACGAGCAGTACTTC.

This chain uses TRBV19 with TRBJ1-1; D unclear. Germline lookup yields CDR1 LNHDA and CDR2 SQIVND (reference sequence). With 8 bases removed from V and 0 bases from J, the gap between germline ends came to 7 bases. CDR3 length equals 12 residues. This CDR3 reads CASHTVNTEAFF. CDR3 in DNA: TGTGCCAGTCATACAGTGAACACTGAAGCTTTCTTT.

This chain uses TRBV7-9 with TRBJ2-3, with 7 bases aligning to TRBD2. Germline V gene lookup returns CDR1 SEHNR and CDR2 FQNEAQ (reference sequence). The CDR3 runs 13 residues. V lost 3 bases to trimming and J lost 6 bases; unmatched junction nucleotides: 3. DNA for the CDR3: TGTGCCAGCAGCTTTACTAGCGAGGATACGCAGTATTTT. Translating it yields CASSFTSEDTQYF.

This clone was observed a single time. The genes are TRBV6-5 and TRBJ1-2; no clear D. CDR3 size: 13 residues. V was pared by 2 bases and J by 4 bases, with 8 bases between. From germline, CDR1 is MNHEY and CDR2 SVGAGI. The CDR3 nucleotides are TGTGCCAGCAGTTACGGTCGGTTCTATGGCTACACCTTC. It is translated as CASSYGRFYGYTF.

The V and J genes are TRBV2 and TRBJ2-5; TRBD1 is a possible D gene (6 bases). The DNA end favors TRBJ2-7, so the J call may be wrong. The V gene's germline CDR1 is SNHLY and CDR2 FYNNEI. CDR3 length equals 12 residues. The CDR3 here is CASRGDIYEQYF. CDR3 nucleotides: TGTGCCAGCAGGGGGGACATCTACGAGCAGTACTTC.

The chain has TRBV4-2 and TRBJ1-2; 7 bases are a match to TRBD1. Germline-derived CDR1 and CDR2 are LGHNA and YNFKEQ. J was trimmed by 4 bases and V by 3 bases; bases with no gene match: 2. The length of the CDR3 is 13 residues. The CDR3 DNA reads TGTGCCAGCAGCCAGGCAGGGGGCTATGGCTACACCTTC. Amino acids: CASSQAGGYGYTF.

CDR3: CASSHGTREVEDTQYF. In DNA, the CDR3 is TGCGCCAGCAGCCACGGGACACGGGAGGTAGAAGATACGCAGTATTTT. The V gene is TRBV4-1, the J gene TRBJ2-3; D is possibly TRBD2 (7 bases). This CDR3 has 16 residues. The germline V gene has CDR1 MGHRA and CDR2 YSYEKL. V shed 3 bases and J shed 5 bases, with 18 bases lying between them.

A few counts support this clone. The V gene is TRBV29-1, the J gene TRBJ2-1, with D perhaps matching TRBD1 (5 bases). The V end lost 1 base, the J end lost 5 bases, and 15 bases lay between the germline ends. The CDR3 runs 15 residues. Germline values: CDR1 SQVTM, CDR2 ANQGSEA. The CDR3 nucleotides read TGCAGCGTTGAAGGGCCCCTAGTGGGGCACAATGAGCAGTTCTTC. This gives the protein CSVEGPLVGHNEQFF.